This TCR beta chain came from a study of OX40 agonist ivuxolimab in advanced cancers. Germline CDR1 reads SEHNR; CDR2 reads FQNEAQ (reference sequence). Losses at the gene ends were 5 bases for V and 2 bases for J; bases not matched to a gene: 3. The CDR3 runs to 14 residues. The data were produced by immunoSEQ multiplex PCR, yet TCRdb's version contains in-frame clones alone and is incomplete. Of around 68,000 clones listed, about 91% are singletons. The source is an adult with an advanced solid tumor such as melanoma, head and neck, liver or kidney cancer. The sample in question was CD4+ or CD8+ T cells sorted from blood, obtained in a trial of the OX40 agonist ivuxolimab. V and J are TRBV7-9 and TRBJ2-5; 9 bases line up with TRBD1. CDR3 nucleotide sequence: TGTGCCAGCAGCCCGGGACAGGGTCAAGAGACCCAGTACTTC. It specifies CASSPGQGQETQYF.